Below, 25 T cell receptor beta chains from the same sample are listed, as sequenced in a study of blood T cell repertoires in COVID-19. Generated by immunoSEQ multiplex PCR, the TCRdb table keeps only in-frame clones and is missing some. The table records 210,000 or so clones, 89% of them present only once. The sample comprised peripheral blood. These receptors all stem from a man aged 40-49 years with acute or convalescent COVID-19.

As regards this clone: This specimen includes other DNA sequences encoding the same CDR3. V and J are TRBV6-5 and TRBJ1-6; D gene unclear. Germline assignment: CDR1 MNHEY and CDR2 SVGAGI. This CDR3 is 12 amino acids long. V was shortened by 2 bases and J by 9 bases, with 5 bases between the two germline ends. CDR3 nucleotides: TGTGCCAGCAGTTACCTACGTTCACCCCTCCACTTT. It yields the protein CASSYLRSPLHF.

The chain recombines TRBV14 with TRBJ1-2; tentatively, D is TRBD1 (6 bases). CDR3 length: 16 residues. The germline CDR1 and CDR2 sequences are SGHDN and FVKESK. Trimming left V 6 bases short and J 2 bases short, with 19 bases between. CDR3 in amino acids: CASSPHPGGRNYGYTF. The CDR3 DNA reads TGTGCCAGCAGTCCCCATCCGGGGGGCCGGAACTATGGCTACACCTTC.

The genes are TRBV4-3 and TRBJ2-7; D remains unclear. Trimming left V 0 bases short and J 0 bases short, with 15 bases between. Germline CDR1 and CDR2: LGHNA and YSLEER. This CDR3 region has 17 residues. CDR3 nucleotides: TGCGCCAGCAGCCAAGAAGATGGCAGGCAAAGCTCCTACGAGCAGTACTTC. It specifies CASSQEDGRQSSYEQYF.

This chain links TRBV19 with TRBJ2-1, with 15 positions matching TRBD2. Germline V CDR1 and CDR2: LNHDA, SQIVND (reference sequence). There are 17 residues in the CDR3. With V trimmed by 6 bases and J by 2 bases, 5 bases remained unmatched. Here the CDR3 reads CASRGLAGGPPYNEQFF. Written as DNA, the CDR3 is TGTGCCAGTAGGGGACTAGCGGGGGGCCCGCCCTACAATGAGCAGTTCTTC.

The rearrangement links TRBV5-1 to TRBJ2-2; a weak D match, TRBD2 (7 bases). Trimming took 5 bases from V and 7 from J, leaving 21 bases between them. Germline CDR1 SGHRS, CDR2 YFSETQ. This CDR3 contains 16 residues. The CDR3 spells CASRTGGGGPGGELFF. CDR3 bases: TGCGCCAGCAGAACCGGCGGGGGCGGGCCAGGCGGGGAGCTGTTTTTT.

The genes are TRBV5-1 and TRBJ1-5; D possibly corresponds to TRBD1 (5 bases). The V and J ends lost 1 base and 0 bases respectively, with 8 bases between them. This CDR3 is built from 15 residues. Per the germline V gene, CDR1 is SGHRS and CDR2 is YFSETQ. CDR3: CASSLSGGSNQPQHF. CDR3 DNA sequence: TGCGCCAGCAGCTTGAGCGGGGGTAGCAATCAGCCCCAGCATTTT.

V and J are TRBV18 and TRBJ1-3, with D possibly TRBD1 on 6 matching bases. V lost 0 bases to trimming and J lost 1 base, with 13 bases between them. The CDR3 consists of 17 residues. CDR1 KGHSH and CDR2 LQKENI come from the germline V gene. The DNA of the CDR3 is TGTGCCAGCTCACCACCGGGGGGGCAAGGATCTGGAAACACCATATATTTT. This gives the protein CASSPPGGQGSGNTIYF.

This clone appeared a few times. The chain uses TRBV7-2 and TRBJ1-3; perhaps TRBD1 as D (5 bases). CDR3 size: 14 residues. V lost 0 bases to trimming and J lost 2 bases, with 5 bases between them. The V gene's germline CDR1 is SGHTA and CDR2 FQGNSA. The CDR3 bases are TGTGCCAGCAGCTTAGCAGGGGCTGGAAACACCATATATTTT. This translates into CASSLAGAGNTIYF.

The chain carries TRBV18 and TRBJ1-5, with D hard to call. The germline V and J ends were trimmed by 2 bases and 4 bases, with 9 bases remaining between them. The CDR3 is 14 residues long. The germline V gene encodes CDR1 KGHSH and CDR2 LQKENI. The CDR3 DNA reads TGTGCCAGCTCACCATTTCGGGATAATCAGCCCCAGCATTTT. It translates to CASSPFRDNQPQHF.

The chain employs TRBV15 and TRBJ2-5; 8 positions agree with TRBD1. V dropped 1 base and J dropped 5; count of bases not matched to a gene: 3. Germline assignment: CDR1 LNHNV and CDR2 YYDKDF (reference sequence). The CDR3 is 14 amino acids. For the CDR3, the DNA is TGTGCCACCAGCAGAGGGCGGACAGGGGAGACCCAGTACTTC. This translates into CATSRGRTGETQYF. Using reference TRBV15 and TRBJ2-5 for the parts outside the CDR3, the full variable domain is DAMVIQNPRYQVTQFGKPVTLSCSQTLNHNVMYWYQQKSSQAPKLLFHYYDKDFNNEADTPDNFQSRRPNTSFCFLDIRSPGLGDTAMYLCATSRGRTGETQYFGPGTRLLVL.

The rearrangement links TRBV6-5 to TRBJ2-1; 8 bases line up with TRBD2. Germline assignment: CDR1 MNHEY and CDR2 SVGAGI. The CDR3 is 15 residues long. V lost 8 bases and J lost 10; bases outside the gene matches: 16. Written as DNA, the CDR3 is TGTGCCAGCGGGTCAGCTAAGTCGGGGGGGACGGAGCAGTTCTTC. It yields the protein CASGSAKSGGTEQFF.

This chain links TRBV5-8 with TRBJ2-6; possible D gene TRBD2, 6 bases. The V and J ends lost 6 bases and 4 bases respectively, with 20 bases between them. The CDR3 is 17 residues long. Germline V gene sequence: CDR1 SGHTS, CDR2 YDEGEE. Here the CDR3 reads CASTPGVGGRGANVLTF. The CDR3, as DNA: TGTGCCAGCACCCCGGGGGTCGGGGGTAGGGGGGCCAACGTCCTGACTTTC.

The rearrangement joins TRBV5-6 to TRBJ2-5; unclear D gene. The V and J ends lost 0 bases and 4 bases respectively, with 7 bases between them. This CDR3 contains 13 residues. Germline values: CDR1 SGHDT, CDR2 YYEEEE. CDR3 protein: CASSLGLRETQYF. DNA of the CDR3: TGTGCCAGCAGCTTGGGGCTCCGAGAGACCCAGTACTTC.

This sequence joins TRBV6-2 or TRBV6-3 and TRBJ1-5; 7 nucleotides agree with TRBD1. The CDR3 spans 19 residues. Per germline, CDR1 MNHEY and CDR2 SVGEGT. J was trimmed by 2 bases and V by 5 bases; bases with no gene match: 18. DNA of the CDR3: TGTGCCAGCAGTGTCTTGGGGACAGTCAACGCTGGTGGCAATCAGCCCCAGCATTTT. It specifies CASSVLGTVNAGGNQPQHF.

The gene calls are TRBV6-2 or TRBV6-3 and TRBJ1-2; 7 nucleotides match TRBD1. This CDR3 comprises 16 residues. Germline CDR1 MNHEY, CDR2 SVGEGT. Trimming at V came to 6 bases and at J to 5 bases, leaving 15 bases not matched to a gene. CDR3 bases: TGTGCCAGCAGCCGCCCTAGGATACAGGGGATGTATGGCTACACCTTC. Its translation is CASSRPRIQGMYGYTF.

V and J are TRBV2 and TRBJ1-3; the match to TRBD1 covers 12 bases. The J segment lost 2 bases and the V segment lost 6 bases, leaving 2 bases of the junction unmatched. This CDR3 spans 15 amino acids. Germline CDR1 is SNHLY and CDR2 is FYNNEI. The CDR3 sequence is CASRGTGGTGNTIYF. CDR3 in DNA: TGTGCCAGCAGGGGGACAGGGGGCACTGGAAACACCATATATTTT.

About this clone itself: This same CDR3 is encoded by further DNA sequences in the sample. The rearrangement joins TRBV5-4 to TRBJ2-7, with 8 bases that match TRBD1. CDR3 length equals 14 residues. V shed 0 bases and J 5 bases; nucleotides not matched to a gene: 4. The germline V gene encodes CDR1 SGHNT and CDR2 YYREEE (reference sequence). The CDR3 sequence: CASSLGQGRNEQYF. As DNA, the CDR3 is TGTGCCAGCAGCTTGGGACAGGGGAGAAACGAGCAGTACTTC.

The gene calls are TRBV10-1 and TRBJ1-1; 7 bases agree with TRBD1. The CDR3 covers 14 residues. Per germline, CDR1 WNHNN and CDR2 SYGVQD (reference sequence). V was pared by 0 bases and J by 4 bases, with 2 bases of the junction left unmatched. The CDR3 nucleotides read TGCGCCAGCAGTGAGTCGTCAGGGGGCACTGAAGCTTTCTTT. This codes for CASSESSGGTEAFF.

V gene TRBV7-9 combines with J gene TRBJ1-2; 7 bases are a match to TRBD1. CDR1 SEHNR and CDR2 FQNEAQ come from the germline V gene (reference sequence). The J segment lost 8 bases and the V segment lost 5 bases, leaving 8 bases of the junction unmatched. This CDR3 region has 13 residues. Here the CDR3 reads CASSPQGSEGYTF. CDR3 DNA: TGTGCCAGCAGCCCACAGGGGTCTGAGGGCTACACCTTC. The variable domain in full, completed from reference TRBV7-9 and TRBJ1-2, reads DTGVSQNPRHKITKRGQNVTFRCDPISEHNRLYWYRQTLGQGPEFLTYFQNEAQLEKSRLLSDRFSAERPKGSFSTLEIQRTEQGDSAMYLCASSPQGSEGYTFGSGTRLTVV.

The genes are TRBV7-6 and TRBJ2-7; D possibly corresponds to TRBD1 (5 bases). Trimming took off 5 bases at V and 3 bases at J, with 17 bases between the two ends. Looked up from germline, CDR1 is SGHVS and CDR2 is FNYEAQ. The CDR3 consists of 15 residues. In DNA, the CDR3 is TGTGCCAGCAGCCCCCGGGCAGGGCGAAACTACGAGCAGTACTTC. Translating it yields CASSPRAGRNYEQYF.

The CDR3 spells CASSSGQHNEQFF. Written as DNA, the CDR3 is TGCGCCAGCAGCTCTGGACAGCACAATGAGCAGTTCTTC. The chain joins TRBV5-1 to TRBJ2-1; the D gene is possibly TRBD1 (6 bases). V was clipped by 3 bases and J by 5 bases, with 9 bases between them. The germline CDR1 and CDR2 sequences are SGHRS and YFSETQ. This CDR3 has 13 amino acids. Based on the CDR3 plus reference TRBV5-1 and TRBJ2-1, the full variable domain is KAGVTQTPRYLIKTRGQQVTLSCSPISGHRSVSWYQQTPGQGLQFLFEYFSETQRNKGNFPGRFSGRQFSNSRSEMNVSTLELGDSALYLCASSSGQHNEQFFGPGTRLTVL.

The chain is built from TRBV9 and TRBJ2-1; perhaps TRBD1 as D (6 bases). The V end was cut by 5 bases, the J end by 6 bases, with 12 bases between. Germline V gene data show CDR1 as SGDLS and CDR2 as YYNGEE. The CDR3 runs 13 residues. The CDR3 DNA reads TGTGCCAGCAGTGATGGACAGTTCAATGAGCAGTTCTTC. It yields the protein CASSDGQFNEQFF.

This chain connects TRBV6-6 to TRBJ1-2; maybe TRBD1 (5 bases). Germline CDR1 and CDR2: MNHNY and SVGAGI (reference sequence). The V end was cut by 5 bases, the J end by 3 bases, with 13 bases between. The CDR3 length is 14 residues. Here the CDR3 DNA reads TGTGCCAGCAGTACCGCCCAGGGATACTATGGCTACACCTTC. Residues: CASSTAQGYYGYTF.

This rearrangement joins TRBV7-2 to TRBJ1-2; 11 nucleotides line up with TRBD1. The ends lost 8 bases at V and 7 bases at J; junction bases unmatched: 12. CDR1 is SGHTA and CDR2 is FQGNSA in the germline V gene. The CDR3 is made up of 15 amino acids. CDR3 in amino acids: CASGKGDRGFRGYTF. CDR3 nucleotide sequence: TGTGCCAGCGGCAAGGGGGACAGGGGGTTCCGTGGCTACACCTTC.

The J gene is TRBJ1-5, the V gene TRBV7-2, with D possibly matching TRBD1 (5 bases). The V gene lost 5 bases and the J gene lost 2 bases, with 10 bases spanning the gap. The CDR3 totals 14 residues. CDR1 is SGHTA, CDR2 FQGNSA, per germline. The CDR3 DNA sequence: TGTGCCAGCAGCCCCGGACACGGCAATCAGCCCCAGCATTTT. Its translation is CASSPGHGNQPQHF.